The source of this T cell receptor (beta chain) is a study of cytomegalovirus exposure and HLA in healthy donors. The study's findings and limits: Follow-up analysis later connected one missense variant in DCLRE1C with trimming of TCR beta V- and J-genes. In a later analysis, most CMV-associated TCR beta chains appeared HLA-restricted. The authors listed 150 to 200 TCR beta chains as cytomegalovirus-associated.

13 Jbeta primers and 60 Vbeta primers were used for the PCR. Sequencing was performed with immunoSEQ multiplex PCR; in TCRdb, only in-frame clones are kept and a portion is missing. Of over 200,000 clones in the sample, around 80% were seen once. Note on this clone: The antigen remains unidentified.

This clonotype was obtained from a woman aged 60-75 years in good health and CMV-seropositive. Sequenced sample: PBMCs.

CDR3 coding DNA: TGTGCCATCAGTGGAGGGTTCAATCAGCCCCAGCATTTT. Translated, it gives CAISGGFNQPQHF. V usage is TRBV10-3 and J usage is TRBJ1-5, with no clear D. Germline V gene sequence: CDR1 ENHRY, CDR2 SYGVKD. V dropped 4 bases and J dropped 3 bases, with 7 bases sitting between them. This CDR3 spans 13 amino acids.